Sequencing of this TCR beta chain was carried out in a study of cytomegalovirus exposure and HLA in healthy donors. The method was immunoSEQ multiplex PCR; TCRdb's version includes in-frame clones alone and lacks a portion of them. The sample yields around 100,000 clones, approximately 81% seen once. Study-wide results and limits: In vitro experiments confirmed that a few CMV-associated chains were specific for CMV antigens. That first-cohort TCR clusters tended to co-occur in the approximately 110 validation repertoires was found in a later analysis. Rare sequences made up most TCRs, while some public TCRs were found in many donors. The authors listed about 170 TCR beta chains as cytomegalovirus-associated.

From germline, CDR1 is LNHNV and CDR2 YYDKDF (reference sequence). Trimming left V 1 base short and J 6 bases short, with 19 bases between. CDR3 length equals 16 residues. Turning to this clone: The antigen is not known.

This clonotype was sampled from a young man in good health and CMV-seropositive. Sequencing input: PBMCs. This sequence joins TRBV15 and TRBJ2-7; D gene unclear. CDR3 in amino acids: CATSRGNLDSTSEQYF. The DNA of the CDR3 is TGTGCCACCAGCAGAGGAAATCTTGACTCGACCTCCGAGCAGTACTTC. The full variable domain, in which reference TRBV15 and TRBJ2-7 provide the parts outside the CDR3, is DAMVIQNPRYQVTQFGKPVTLSCSQTLNHNVMYWYQQKSSQAPKLLFHYYDKDFNNEADTPDNFQSRRPNTSFCFLDIRSPGLGDTAMYLCATSRGNLDSTSEQYFGPGTRLTVT.